This T cell receptor beta chain emerged from a study of blood T cells in healthy people across ages. Next came a second PCR, run for about 6 to 12 cycles, which used a sample-barcoded 5' primer along with a J-beta primer mix. TCRdb reprocessed the 5' RACE reads with MiXCR, giving one entry per CDR3 protein. The repertoire consists of some 800,000 distinct CDR3 sequences, with approximately 48% occurring once and the leading ten covering roughly 19%. V lost 1 base and J lost 4, with 8 bases in between. This CDR3 has 13 residues. Germline CDR1 SGHRS, CDR2 YFSETQ. Donation came from healthy Caucasian individuals in Russia who were aged about 6 to 100. Drawing of peripheral blood yielded about 10 milliliters from each donor. Study conclusions and caveats: The recorded TCR beta diversity per million T cells decreased in a roughly linear manner with age. Diversity was higher, and naive CD4+ cells more numerous, in long-lived donors than in aged donors.

Comment on this clonotype: Its specificity is unknown.

This chain connects TRBV5-1 to TRBJ2-5; D call uncertain. The receptor was isolated from a man in his sixties in good health. The sequenced sample consisted of blood. The CDR3 loop is CASSLTLGETQYF. The CDR3 nucleotides read TGCGCCAGCAGCTTGACCTTAGGAGAGACCCAGTACTTC.